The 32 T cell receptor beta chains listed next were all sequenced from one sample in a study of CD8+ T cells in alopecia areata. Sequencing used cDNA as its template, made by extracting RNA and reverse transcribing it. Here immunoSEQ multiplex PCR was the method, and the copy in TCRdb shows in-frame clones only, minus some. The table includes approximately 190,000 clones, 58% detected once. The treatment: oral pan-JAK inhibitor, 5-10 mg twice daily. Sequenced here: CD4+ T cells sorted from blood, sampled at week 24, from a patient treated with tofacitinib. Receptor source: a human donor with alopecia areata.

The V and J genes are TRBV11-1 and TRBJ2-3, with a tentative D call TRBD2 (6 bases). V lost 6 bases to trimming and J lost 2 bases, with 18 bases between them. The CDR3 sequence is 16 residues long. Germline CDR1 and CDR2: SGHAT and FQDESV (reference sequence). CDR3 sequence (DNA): TGTGCCAGCAGACGTGGTTACGGGGGAGACACAGATACGCAGTATTTT. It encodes CASRRGYGGDTDTQYF.

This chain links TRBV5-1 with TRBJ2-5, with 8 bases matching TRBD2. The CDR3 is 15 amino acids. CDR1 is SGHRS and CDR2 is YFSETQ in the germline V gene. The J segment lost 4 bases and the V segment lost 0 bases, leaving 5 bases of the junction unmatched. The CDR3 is CASSLGPAGGETQYF. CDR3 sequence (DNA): TGCGCCAGCAGCTTGGGTCCGGCGGGAGGAGAGACCCAGTACTTC.

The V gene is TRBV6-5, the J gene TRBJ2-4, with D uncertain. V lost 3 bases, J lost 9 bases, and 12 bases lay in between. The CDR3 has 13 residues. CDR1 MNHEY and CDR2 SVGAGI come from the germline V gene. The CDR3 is CASSYGQLTIQYF. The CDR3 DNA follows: TGTGCCAGCAGTTATGGGCAACTCACCATTCAGTACTTC.

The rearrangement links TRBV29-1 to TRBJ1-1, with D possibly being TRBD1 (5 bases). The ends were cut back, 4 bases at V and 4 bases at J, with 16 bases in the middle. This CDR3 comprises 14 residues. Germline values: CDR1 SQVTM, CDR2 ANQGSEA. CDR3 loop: CSVAYRFASTEAFF. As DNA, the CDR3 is TGCAGCGTTGCCTACAGGTTTGCGAGCACTGAAGCTTTCTTT.

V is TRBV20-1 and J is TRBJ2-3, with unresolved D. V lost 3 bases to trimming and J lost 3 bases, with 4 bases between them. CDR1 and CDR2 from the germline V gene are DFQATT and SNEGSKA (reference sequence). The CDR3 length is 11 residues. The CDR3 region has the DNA TGCAGTGCTAGTTGGACAGATACGCAGTATTTT. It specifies CSASWTDTQYF.

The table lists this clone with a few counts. CDR3 sequence reads: CASSYPSGFGDEQFF. The CDR3 DNA follows: TGTGCCAGCAGTTACCCCAGCGGGTTTGGCGATGAGCAGTTCTTC. The chain uses TRBV6-6 and TRBJ2-1; D may be TRBD2 (6 bases). Trimming took off 2 bases at V and 8 bases at J, with 16 bases between the two ends. This CDR3 spans 15 amino acids. The germline gives CDR1 MNHNY, CDR2 SVGAGI (reference sequence).

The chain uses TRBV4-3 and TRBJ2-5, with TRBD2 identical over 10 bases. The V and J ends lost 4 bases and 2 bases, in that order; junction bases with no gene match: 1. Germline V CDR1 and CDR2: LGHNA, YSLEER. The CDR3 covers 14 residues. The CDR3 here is CASSRTSGQETQYF. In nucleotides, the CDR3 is TGCGCCAGCAGCCGGACTAGCGGACAAGAGACCCAGTACTTC.

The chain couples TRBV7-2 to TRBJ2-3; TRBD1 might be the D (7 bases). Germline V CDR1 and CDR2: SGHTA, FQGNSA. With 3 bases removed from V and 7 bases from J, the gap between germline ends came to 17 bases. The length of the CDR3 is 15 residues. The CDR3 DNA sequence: TGTGCCAGCAGCTTCCAGGGGGGCGAAGTCCATACGCAGTATTTT. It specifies CASSFQGGEVHTQYF.

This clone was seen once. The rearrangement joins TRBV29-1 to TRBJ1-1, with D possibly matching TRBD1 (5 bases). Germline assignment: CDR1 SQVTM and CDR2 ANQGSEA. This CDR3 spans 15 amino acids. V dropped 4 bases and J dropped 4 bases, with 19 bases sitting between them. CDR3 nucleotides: TGCAGCGTTGCGCTCGCCATTTCGACAGCCACTGAAGCTTTCTTT. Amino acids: CSVALAISTATEAFF.

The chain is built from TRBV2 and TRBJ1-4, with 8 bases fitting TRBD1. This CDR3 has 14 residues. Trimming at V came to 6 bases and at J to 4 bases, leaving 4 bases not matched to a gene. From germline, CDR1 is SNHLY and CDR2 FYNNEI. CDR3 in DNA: TGTGCCAGCAGCGTAGACAGGGGTAATGAAAAACTGTTTTTT. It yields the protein CASSVDRGNEKLFF.

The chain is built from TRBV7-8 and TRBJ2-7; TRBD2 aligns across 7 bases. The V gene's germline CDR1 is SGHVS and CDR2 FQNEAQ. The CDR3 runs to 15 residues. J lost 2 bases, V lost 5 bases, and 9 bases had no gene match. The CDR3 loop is CASSMKRLAPYEQYF. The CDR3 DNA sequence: TGTGCCAGCAGCATGAAGAGACTAGCCCCCTACGAGCAGTACTTC.

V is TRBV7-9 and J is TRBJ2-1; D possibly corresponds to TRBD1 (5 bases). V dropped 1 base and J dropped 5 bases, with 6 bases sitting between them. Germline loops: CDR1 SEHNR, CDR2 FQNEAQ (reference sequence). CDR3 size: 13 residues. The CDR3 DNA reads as TGTGCCAGCAGCTTAGAGACAGACAATGAGCAGTTCTTC. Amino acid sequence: CASSLETDNEQFF.

The CDR3 region is CASSLVEQETQYF. CDR3 coding DNA: TGTGCCAGCAGCTTGGTGGAGCAAGAGACCCAGTACTTC. The chain combines TRBV5-5 with TRBJ2-5, with unresolved D. The CDR3 loop spans 13 amino acids. V was cut by 0 bases and J by 2 bases, with 5 bases left in between. CDR1 is SGHKS, CDR2 YYEKEE, per germline (reference sequence).

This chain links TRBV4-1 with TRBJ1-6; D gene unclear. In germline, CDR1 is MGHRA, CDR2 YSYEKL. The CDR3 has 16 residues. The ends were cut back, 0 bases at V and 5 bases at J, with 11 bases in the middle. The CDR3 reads CASSQERQPHNSPLHF. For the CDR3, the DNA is TGCGCCAGCAGCCAAGAAAGGCAGCCACATAATTCACCCCTCCACTTT.

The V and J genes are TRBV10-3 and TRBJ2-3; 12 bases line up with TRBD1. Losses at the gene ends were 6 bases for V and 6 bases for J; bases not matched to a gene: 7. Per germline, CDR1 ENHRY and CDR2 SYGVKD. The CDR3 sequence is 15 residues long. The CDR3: CAIRAGTGGSDTQYF. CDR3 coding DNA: TGTGCCATCAGGGCCGGGACAGGGGGCTCCGATACGCAGTATTTT.

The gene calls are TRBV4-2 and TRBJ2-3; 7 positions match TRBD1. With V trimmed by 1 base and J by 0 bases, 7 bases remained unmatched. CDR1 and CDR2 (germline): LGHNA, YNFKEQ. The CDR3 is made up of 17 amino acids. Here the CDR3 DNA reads TGTGCCAGCAGCCAAGCCGCACGGACAGGTAGCACAGATACGCAGTATTTT. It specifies CASSQAARTGSTDTQYF.

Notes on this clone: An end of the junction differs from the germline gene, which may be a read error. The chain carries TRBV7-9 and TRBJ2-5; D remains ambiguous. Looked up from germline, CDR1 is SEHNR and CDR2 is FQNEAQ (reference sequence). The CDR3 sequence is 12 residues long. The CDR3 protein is CASSLFPEAQYF. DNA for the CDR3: TGTGCCAGCAGCTTATTTCCAGAGGCCCAGTACTTC.

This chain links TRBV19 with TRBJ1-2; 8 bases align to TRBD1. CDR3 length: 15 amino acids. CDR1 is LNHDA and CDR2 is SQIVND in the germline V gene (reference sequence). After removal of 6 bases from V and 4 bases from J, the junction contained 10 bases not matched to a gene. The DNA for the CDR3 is TGTGCCAGTAGATCCGACAGGGGAGGTACCTATGGCTACACCTTC. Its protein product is CASRSDRGGTYGYTF.

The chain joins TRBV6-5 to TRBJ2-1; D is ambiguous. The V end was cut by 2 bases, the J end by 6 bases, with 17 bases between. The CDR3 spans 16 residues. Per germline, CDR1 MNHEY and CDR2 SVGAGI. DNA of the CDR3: TGTGCCAGCAGTTACGCGTCAGGCACGATGGGCAATGAGCAGTTCTTC. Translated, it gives CASSYASGTMGNEQFF.

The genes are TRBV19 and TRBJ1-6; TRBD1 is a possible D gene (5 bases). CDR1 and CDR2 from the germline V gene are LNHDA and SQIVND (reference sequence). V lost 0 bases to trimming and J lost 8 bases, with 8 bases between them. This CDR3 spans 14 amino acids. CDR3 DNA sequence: TGTGCCAGTAGTATAGAGGGACGGCATTCACCCCTCCACTTT. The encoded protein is CASSIEGRHSPLHF.

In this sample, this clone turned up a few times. The CDR3 DNA is TGTGCCAGCCTCAGGGGTCTGGCGAACACCGGGGAGCTGTTTTTT. Translating it yields CASLRGLANTGELFF. The V gene is TRBV2, the J gene TRBJ2-2; tentatively, D is TRBD1 (6 bases). The CDR3 contains 15 residues. V lost 8 bases and J lost 0, with 13 bases in between. Germline V gives CDR1 SNHLY, CDR2 FYNNEI. Based on the CDR3 plus reference TRBV2 and TRBJ2-2, the full variable domain is EPEVTQTPSHQVTQMGQEVILRCVPISNHLYFYWYRQILGQKVEFLVSFYNNEISEKSEIFDDQFSVERPDGSNFTLKIRSTKLEDSAMYFCASLRGLANTGELFFGEGSRLTVL.

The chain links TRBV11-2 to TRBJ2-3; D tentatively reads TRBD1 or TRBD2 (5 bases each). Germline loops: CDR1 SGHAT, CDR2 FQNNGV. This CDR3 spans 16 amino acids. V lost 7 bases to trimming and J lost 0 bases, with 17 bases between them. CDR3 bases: TGTGCCAGCAATCCTACGCCCGGGACCAGCACAGATACGCAGTATTTT. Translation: CASNPTPGTSTDTQYF.

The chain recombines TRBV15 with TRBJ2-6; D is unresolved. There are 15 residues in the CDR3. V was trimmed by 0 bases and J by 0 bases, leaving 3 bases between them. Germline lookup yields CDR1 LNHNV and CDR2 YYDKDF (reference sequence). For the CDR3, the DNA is TGTGCCACCAGCAGAGAATACTCTGGGGCCAACGTCCTGACTTTC. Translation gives CATSREYSGANVLTF.

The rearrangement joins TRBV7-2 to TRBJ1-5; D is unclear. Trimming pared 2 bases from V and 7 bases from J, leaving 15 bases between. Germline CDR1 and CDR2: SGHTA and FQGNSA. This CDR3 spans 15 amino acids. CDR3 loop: CASSLLQAFGQPQHF. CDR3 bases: TGTGCCAGCAGCTTATTGCAGGCCTTCGGACAGCCCCAGCATTTT. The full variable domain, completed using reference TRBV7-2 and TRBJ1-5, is GAGVSQSPSNKVTEKGKDVELRCDPISGHTALYWYRQSLGQGLEFLIYFQGNSAPDKSGLPSDRFSAERTGGSVSTLTIQRTQQEDSAVYLCASSLLQAFGQPQHFGDGTRLSIL.

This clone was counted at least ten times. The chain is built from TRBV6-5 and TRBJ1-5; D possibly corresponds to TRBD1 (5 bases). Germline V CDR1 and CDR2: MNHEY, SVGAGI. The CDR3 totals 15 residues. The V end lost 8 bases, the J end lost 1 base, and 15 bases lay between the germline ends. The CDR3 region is CASGRGRGSNQPQHF. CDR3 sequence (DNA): TGTGCCAGCGGACGAGGGAGGGGAAGCAATCAGCCCCAGCATTTT.

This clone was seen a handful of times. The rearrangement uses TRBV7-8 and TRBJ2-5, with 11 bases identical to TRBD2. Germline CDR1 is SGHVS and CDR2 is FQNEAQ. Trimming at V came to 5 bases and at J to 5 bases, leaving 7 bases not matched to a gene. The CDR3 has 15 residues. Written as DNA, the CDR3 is TGTGCCAGCAGCACTCTAGCGGGGGGCCGGGAGACCCAGTACTTC. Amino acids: CASSTLAGGRETQYF.

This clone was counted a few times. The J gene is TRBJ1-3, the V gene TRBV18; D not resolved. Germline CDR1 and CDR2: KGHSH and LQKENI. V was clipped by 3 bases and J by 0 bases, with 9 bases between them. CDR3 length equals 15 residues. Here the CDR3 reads CASSPDLVSGNTIYF. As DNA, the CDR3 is TGTGCCAGCTCACCCGATCTGGTCTCTGGAAACACCATATATTTT.

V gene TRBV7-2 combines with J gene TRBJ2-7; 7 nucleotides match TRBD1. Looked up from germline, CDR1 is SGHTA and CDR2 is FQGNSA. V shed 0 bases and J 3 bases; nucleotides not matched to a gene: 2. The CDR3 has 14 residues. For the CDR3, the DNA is TGTGCCAGCAGCTTAGCAGGGGGCGGCTACGAGCAGTACTTC. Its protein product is CASSLAGGGYEQYF.

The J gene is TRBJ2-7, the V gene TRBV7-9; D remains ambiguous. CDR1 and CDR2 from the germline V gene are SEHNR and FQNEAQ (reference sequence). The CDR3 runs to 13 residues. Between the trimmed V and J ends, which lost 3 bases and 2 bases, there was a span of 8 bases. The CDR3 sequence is CASSFDLAYEQYF. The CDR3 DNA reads TGTGCCAGCAGCTTTGACCTCGCCTACGAGCAGTACTTC.

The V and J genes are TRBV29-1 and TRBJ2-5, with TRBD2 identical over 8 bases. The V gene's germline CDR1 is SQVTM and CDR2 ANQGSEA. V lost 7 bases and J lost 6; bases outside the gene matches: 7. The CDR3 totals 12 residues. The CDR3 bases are TGCAGCGCCGGGGGGGGACGGAAGACCCAGTACTTC. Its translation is CSAGGGRKTQYF.

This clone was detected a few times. The CDR3 reads CASSDLPEGIQYF. CDR3 DNA sequence: TGTGCCAGCAGTGATCTTCCGGAGGGCATTCAGTACTTC. This chain joins TRBV2 and TRBJ2-4; TRBD2 is a possible D gene (6 bases). Between the trimmed V and J ends, which lost 3 bases and 9 bases, there was a span of 12 bases. The CDR3 extends over 13 amino acids. The germline V gene has CDR1 SNHLY and CDR2 FYNNEI.

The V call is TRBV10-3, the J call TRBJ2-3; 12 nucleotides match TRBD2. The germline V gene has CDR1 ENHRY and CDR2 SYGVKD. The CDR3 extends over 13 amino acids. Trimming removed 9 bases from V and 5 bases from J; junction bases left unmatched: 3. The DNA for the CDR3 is TGTGCCATAAGACTAGCGGGGGAAGATACGCAGTATTTT. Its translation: CAIRLAGEDTQYF.